Shown below are 27 T cell receptor beta chains from a single sample sequenced in a study of blood T cell repertoires in COVID-19. Measured with immunoSEQ multiplex PCR; TCRdb has only the in-frame clones, and not every one. The data contain some 100,000 clones, around 90% of them singletons. Sequenced sample: peripheral blood. The receptors were sampled from a human donor in a cohort sampled during active COVID-19.

V usage is TRBV5-1 and J usage is TRBJ2-7, with D possibly being TRBD2 (5 bases). Germline V gives CDR1 SGHRS, CDR2 YFSETQ. The CDR3 spans 14 residues. V was cut by 0 bases and J by 4 bases, with 11 bases left in between. This chain's CDR3 is CASSLAGSSYEQYF. CDR3 bases: TGCGCCAGCAGCTTGGCGGGATCTTCTTACGAGCAGTACTTC.

The chain is built from TRBV14 and TRBJ1-2; D ambiguous. Per germline, CDR1 SGHDN and CDR2 FVKESK. The CDR3 is 14 residues long. V dropped 4 bases and J dropped 5 bases, with 14 bases sitting between them. The CDR3 DNA sequence: TGTGCCAGCAGCCTAACTCACCTTCCGTATGGCTACACCTTC. Translation gives CASSLTHLPYGYTF.

Concerning this clone itself: Sequence at one end of the junction differs from germline and may be a read error. Written as DNA, the CDR3 is TGTGCCAGCAGTTTATGGGGACAGGGGAACTCCGGGGAGCTGTTTTTT. Translating gives CASSLWGQGNSGELFF. The chain uses TRBV28 and TRBJ2-2, with TRBD1 matching over 10 bases. The CDR3 contains 16 residues. The V gene's germline CDR1 is MDHEN and CDR2 SYDVKM.

This rearrangement joins TRBV6-5 to TRBJ1-5; TRBD1 is a possible D gene (5 bases). Germline V gene lookup returns CDR1 MNHEY and CDR2 SVGAGI. The V end was cut by 5 bases, the J end by 3 bases, with 11 bases between. The CDR3 has 14 amino acids. CDR3 sequence reads: CASSKSRDNQPQHF. CDR3 sequence (DNA): TGTGCCAGCAGTAAATCCAGGGACAATCAGCCCCAGCATTTT.

The CDR3 bases are TGTGCCAGCAGCTTAGTGCCTCCGACAGGGCGGTCGGAAAAACTGTTTTTT. It yields the protein CASSLVPPTGRSEKLFF. The rearrangement joins TRBV7-8 to TRBJ1-4; 7 nucleotides align to TRBD1. The CDR3 contains 17 residues. Germline-derived CDR1 and CDR2 are SGHVS and FQNEAQ. V gave up 1 base and J gave up 8 bases; unmatched junction bases: 13.

This clone was seen a single time. The chain joins TRBV2 to TRBJ2-3, with 11 positions matching TRBD2. The J segment lost 7 bases and the V segment lost 4 bases, leaving 10 bases of the junction unmatched. Germline values: CDR1 SNHLY, CDR2 FYNNEI. The CDR3 is made up of 16 amino acids. CDR3 sequence: CASSAETSGAFYTQYF. CDR3 in DNA: TGTGCCAGCAGTGCGGAGACTAGCGGGGCCTTTTATACGCAGTATTTT.

The chain is built from TRBV6-5 and TRBJ2-7; 7 nucleotides align to TRBD1. Trimming took 7 bases from V and 5 from J; bases not matched to a gene: 11. CDR3 length: 14 amino acids. Germline CDR1 reads MNHEY; CDR2 reads SVGAGI. The CDR3 sequence is CASTIGEGGHEQYF. Written as DNA, the CDR3 is TGTGCCAGCACTATCGGGGAAGGGGGCCACGAGCAGTACTTC.

For the CDR3, the DNA is TGTGCCAGCAGCTTAGGGCGGAGTACCCTGTCAGATACGCAGTATTTT. Translating it yields CASSLGRSTLSDTQYF. The chain joins TRBV11-3 to TRBJ2-3; D call uncertain. V lost 1 base and J lost 4, with 15 bases in between. The CDR3 is 16 residues long. Germline CDR1 reads SGHNT; CDR2 reads YENEEA.

This chain links TRBV6-5 with TRBJ2-7; TRBD2 aligns across 9 bases. The V gene's germline CDR1 is MNHEY and CDR2 SVGAGI. V lost 0 bases, J lost 7 bases, and 7 bases stayed unmatched. The CDR3 has 15 residues. The CDR3, as DNA: TGTGCCAGCAGTTACTCGAAGACTAGCGGAGGAGAGCAGTACTTC. Amino acids: CASSYSKTSGGEQYF.

This chain joins TRBV28 and TRBJ1-1; D is perhaps TRBD1 (6 bases). The V gene lost 2 bases and the J gene lost 1 base, with 11 bases spanning the gap. Germline loops: CDR1 MDHEN, CDR2 SYDVKM. This CDR3 contains 15 residues. The CDR3 spells CASSLIGRGNTEAFF. The DNA of the CDR3 is TGTGCCAGCAGTTTAATCGGCAGGGGGAACACTGAAGCTTTCTTT.

This rearrangement joins TRBV4-1 to TRBJ2-7; 12 bases fit TRBD2. V shed 0 bases, J shed 2 bases, and the junction held 5 bases outside the gene matches. This CDR3 is built from 17 residues. Per germline, CDR1 MGHRA and CDR2 YSYEKL. CDR3 protein: CASSQEGTSGWTYEQYF. CDR3 nucleotides: TGCGCCAGCAGCCAAGAGGGGACTAGCGGGTGGACCTACGAGCAGTACTTC.

This chain connects TRBV7-9 to TRBJ1-2, with TRBD1 identical over 9 bases. The CDR3 consists of 14 residues. V lost 1 base and J lost 7; bases outside the gene matches: 4. Germline lookup yields CDR1 SEHNR and CDR2 FQNEAQ (reference sequence). The CDR3 coding sequence is TGTGCCAGCAGCTTAGGGGGACAGGGCTTTGGCTACACCTTC. Translating it yields CASSLGGQGFGYTF.

V and J are TRBV19 and TRBJ1-4; D is unresolved. CDR3 length: 12 amino acids. In germline, CDR1 is LNHDA, CDR2 SQIVND (reference sequence). Trimming stripped 10 bases from V and 8 bases from J, with 14 bases between. The chain's CDR3 is CATENPGEKLFF. For the CDR3, the DNA is TGTGCCACAGAAAACCCGGGAGAAAAACTGTTTTTT.

The rearrangement links TRBV10-3 to TRBJ2-3, with 9 bases matching TRBD2. The germline V gene has CDR1 ENHRY and CDR2 SYGVKD. V lost 4 bases, J lost 5 bases, and 7 bases stayed unmatched. This CDR3 is built from 15 residues. CDR3 protein: CAISARGGAQDTQYF. In DNA form, the CDR3 reads TGTGCCATCAGTGCCCGCGGGGGGGCCCAAGATACGCAGTATTTT.

This chain uses TRBV5-6 with TRBJ1-2; 8 positions agree with TRBD1. CDR3 length: 14 residues. Germline V gene data show CDR1 as SGHDT and CDR2 as YYEEEE. V trimming: 1 base; J trimming: 4 bases; junction bases outside the gene matches: 3. In nucleotides, the CDR3 is TGTGCCAGCAGCTTGTTGGGACAGGTCTATGGCTACACCTTC. This codes for CASSLLGQVYGYTF.

The chain has TRBV6-1 and TRBJ2-7; 10 bases map to TRBD2. V lost 2 bases and J lost 6; bases outside the gene matches: 7. Germline-derived CDR1 and CDR2 are MNHNS and SASEGT. The CDR3 is 15 amino acids. DNA of the CDR3: TGTGCCAGCAGTGAATGGGCTAGCGGGAGAGTCGAGCAGTACTTC. The encoded protein is CASSEWASGRVEQYF.

The chain links TRBV27 to TRBJ1-5; TRBD1 aligns across 7 bases. The germline V gene has CDR1 MNHEY and CDR2 SMNVEV (reference sequence). The CDR3 has 15 residues. The trim removed 4 bases at V and 5 bases at J, leaving 8 bases unmatched. This chain's CDR3 is CASSSPARGHQPQHF. CDR3 nucleotide sequence: TGTGCCAGCAGTTCCCCGGCGAGGGGGCATCAGCCCCAGCATTTT.

The genes are TRBV11-2 and TRBJ1-1, with D uncertain. Germline CDR1 is SGHAT and CDR2 is FQNNGV. Trimming cost V 5 bases and J 8 bases, with 18 bases left between them. This CDR3 is 14 amino acids long. The CDR3 coding sequence is TGTGCCAGCAGCCGAACACCAGAAGCGTGGGAAGCTTTCTTT. Its protein product is CASSRTPEAWEAFF.

The chain is built from TRBV19 and TRBJ2-5; 13 bases match TRBD2. The J segment lost 2 bases and the V segment lost 10 bases, leaving 4 bases of the junction unmatched. Germline V gene lookup returns CDR1 LNHDA and CDR2 SQIVND (reference sequence). The CDR3 runs 14 residues. The chain's CDR3 is CATRTSGGQETQYF. CDR3 coding DNA: TGTGCCACTAGGACTAGCGGGGGTCAAGAGACCCAGTACTTC.

This clone occurred once. The chain joins TRBV5-1 to TRBJ2-3, with 8 bases identical to TRBD1. The V segment lost 4 bases and the J segment 4 bases; nucleotides outside the gene matches: 11. Germline loops: CDR1 SGHRS, CDR2 YFSETQ. CDR3 length: 16 residues. The CDR3 DNA follows: TGCGCCAGCAGCATCCGGGACAGGAGGCTGGCAGATACGCAGTATTTT. This translates into CASSIRDRRLADTQYF.

This clone was seen only once. The rearrangement links TRBV19 to TRBJ2-7, with 7 bases identical to TRBD1. This CDR3 is built from 14 residues. CDR1 is LNHDA and CDR2 is SQIVND in the germline V gene (reference sequence). V shed 3 bases, J shed 6 bases, and the junction held 8 bases outside the gene matches. CDR3 sequence: CASSILDRAAEQYF. CDR3 sequence (DNA): TGTGCCAGTAGTATTCTCGACAGGGCGGCCGAGCAGTACTTC.

The chain links TRBV7-2 to TRBJ2-3; D is undetermined. CDR1 SGHTA and CDR2 FQGNSA come from the germline V gene. V lost 5 bases, J lost 4 bases, and 16 bases lay in between. This CDR3 is 15 amino acids long. In nucleotides, the CDR3 is TGTGCCAGCAGCGAAAATAAGAGTGGTGCAGATACGCAGTATTTT. Amino acid sequence: CASSENKSGADTQYF.

The V gene is TRBV12-3 or TRBV12-4, the J gene TRBJ2-3; the D gene is possibly TRBD1 (5 bases). V shed 5 bases and J shed 8 bases, with 8 bases lying between them. CDR3 size: 11 residues. The CDR3 DNA is TGTGCCAGCAGTGCACAGGTTACGCAGTATTTT. It yields the protein CASSAQVTQYF.

The CDR3 here is CASSLVGGVGYNEQFF. CDR3 coding DNA: TGCGCCAGCAGCTTGGTGGGCGGGGTGGGCTACAATGAGCAGTTCTTC. The rearrangement links TRBV5-1 to TRBJ2-1; perhaps TRBD2 as D (6 bases). V lost 0 bases, J lost 3 bases, and 13 bases lay in between. CDR3 length: 16 residues. Germline V gene data show CDR1 as SGHRS and CDR2 as YFSETQ.

V and J are TRBV4-1 and TRBJ1-2; maybe TRBD1 (5 bases). CDR1 is MGHRA, CDR2 YSYEKL, per germline. CDR3 length equals 14 residues. V lost 4 bases to trimming and J lost 4 bases, with 13 bases between them. CDR3 in amino acids: CASSPTDKLYGYTF. CDR3 sequence (DNA): TGCGCCAGCAGCCCGACGGACAAGCTCTATGGCTACACCTTC.

This chain joins TRBV20-1 and TRBJ1-1; D remains unclear. Germline-derived CDR1 and CDR2 are DFQATT and SNEGSKA (reference sequence). This CDR3 has 11 residues. Between the trimmed V and J ends, which lost 3 bases and 11 bases, there was a span of 13 bases. The CDR3 sequence: CSASSARRAFF. CDR3 DNA: TGCAGTGCTAGTAGTGCCCGGAGGGCTTTCTTT.

The chain carries TRBV10-1 and TRBJ1-1, with D tentatively TRBD1 (5 bases). V was cut by 9 bases and J by 4 bases, with 15 bases left in between. CDR1 WNHNN and CDR2 SYGVQD come from the germline V gene (reference sequence). There are 13 residues in the CDR3. In nucleotides, the CDR3 is TGCGCCAGACCTATCAGGGACTTCACTGAAGCTTTCTTT. The encoded protein is CARPIRDFTEAFF.